These 13 T cell receptor beta chains came from one sample sequenced in a study of blood T cell repertoires in COVID-19 (dated by TCRdb to the early 2020s). The method was the immunoSEQ multiplex PCR assay. TCRdb retrieved this table from immuneACCESS and kept in-frame rearrangements only. Not all clones are present; in checked studies, unresolved V genes account for under half, and no reason is known for the remainder. The sample has 150,000 to 190,000 clones on record, about 80% of them singletons. The ten most abundant clones make up roughly 7% of the sample. The specimen sequenced was PBMCs or T cells enriched from blood (not recorded which). The receptors here all came from a man aged 50-60 years who had recovered from COVID-19.

J is TRBJ1-5 and V is TRBV7-9, with 8 bases fitting TRBD1. Germline V CDR1 and CDR2: SEHNR, FQNEAQ (reference sequence). V gave up 5 bases and J gave up 7 bases; unmatched junction bases: 7. The CDR3 extends over 14 amino acids. CDR3 loop: CASSPDREGQPQHF. The CDR3 DNA is TGTGCCAGCAGCCCGGACAGGGAAGGCCAGCCCCAGCATTTT.

This chain uses TRBV7-2 with TRBJ1-6; D perhaps matches TRBD1 (6 bases). The CDR3 has 16 amino acids. Looked up from germline, CDR1 is SGHTA and CDR2 is FQGNSA. V was trimmed by 3 bases and J by 6 bases, leaving 15 bases between them. The CDR3: CASSFHRVSGNSPLHF. The CDR3 nucleotides are TGTGCCAGCAGCTTTCACAGGGTGTCCGGTAATTCACCCCTCCACTTT. The full variable domain, with the rest looked up from reference TRBV7-2 and TRBJ1-6, is GAGVSQSPSNKVTEKGKDVELRCDPISGHTALYWYRQSLGQGLEFLIYFQGNSAPDKSGLPSDRFSAERTGGSVSTLTIQRTQQEDSAVYLCASSFHRVSGNSPLHFGNGTRLTVT.

This clone was seen a few times. This sequence joins TRBV28 and TRBJ1-3; TRBD1 aligns across 7 bases. The V gene end was trimmed by 6 bases and the J gene end by 3 bases; junction bases not matched to a gene: 5. CDR1 and CDR2 (germline): MDHEN, SYDVKM. The length of the CDR3 is 14 residues. The CDR3 DNA sequence: TGTGCCAGCAGCACGACAGGGCTTGGAAACACCATATATTTT. Its protein is CASSTTGLGNTIYF. Based on the CDR3 plus reference TRBV28 and TRBJ1-3, the full variable domain is DVKVTQSSRYLVKRTGEKVFLECVQDMDHENMFWYRQDPGLGLRLIYFSYDVKMKEKGDIPEGYSVSREKKERFSLILESASTNQTSMYLCASSTTGLGNTIYFGEGSWLTVV.

The chain has TRBV3-1 (or the pseudogene TRBV3-2) and TRBJ1-1; D uncertain. V was trimmed by 3 bases and J by 1 base, leaving 12 bases between them. Germline CDR1 and CDR2: LGHDT and YNNKEL (reference sequence). This CDR3 spans 15 amino acids. Here the CDR3 DNA reads TGTGCCAGCAGCCATGCCATACTAGGGAACACTGAAGCTTTCTTT. Protein sequence: CASSHAILGNTEAFF.

This clone was seen only a few times. This chain uses TRBV3-1 (or the pseudogene TRBV3-2) with TRBJ1-2; D is undetermined. V lost 1 base, J lost 4 bases, and 10 bases lay in between. CDR1 and CDR2 from the germline V gene are LGHDT and YNNKEL (reference sequence). The CDR3 covers 14 residues. CDR3 amino acids: CASSQVSASYGYTF. Written as DNA, the CDR3 is TGTGCCAGCAGCCAAGTCAGTGCCTCCTATGGCTACACCTTC.

The rearrangement uses TRBV7-2 and TRBJ1-4; unclear D gene. Trimming took off 5 bases at V and 11 bases at J, with 18 bases between the two ends. The germline V gene encodes CDR1 SGHTA and CDR2 FQGNSA. The CDR3 runs 14 residues. The DNA of the CDR3 is TGTGCCAGCAGCCCAGCCTTTAGGAGCGGGAAACTGTTTTTT. Translating it yields CASSPAFRSGKLFF.

The chain couples TRBV29-1 to TRBJ1-2, with D maybe TRBD1 (6 bases). V lost 7 bases and J lost 8, with 14 bases in between. In germline, CDR1 is SQVTM, CDR2 ANQGSEA. The CDR3 is 11 amino acids. The CDR3 nucleotides read TGCAGCGACAAACAGGGTGGAGGCTACACCTTC. Protein product: CSDKQGGGYTF.

V usage is TRBV5-1 and J usage is TRBJ1-5, with D tentatively TRBD1 (5 bases). V lost 0 bases to trimming and J lost 1 base, with 8 bases between them. Germline CDR1 reads SGHRS; CDR2 reads YFSETQ. The CDR3 spans 15 residues. Here the CDR3 DNA reads TGCGCCAGCAGCTTGGACGGGGGAAGCAATCAGCCCCAGCATTTT. Its protein product is CASSLDGGSNQPQHF.

The chain uses TRBV15 and TRBJ2-5, with D hard to call. Trimming stripped 2 bases from V and 5 bases from J, with 9 bases between. CDR1 LNHNV and CDR2 YYDKDF come from the germline V gene (reference sequence). CDR3 length equals 13 residues. The DNA for the CDR3 is TGTGCCACCAGCAGACAGACGAGGGAGACCCAGTACTTC. Its translation is CATSRQTRETQYF.

V usage is TRBV14 and J usage is TRBJ2-3, with 11 bases identical to TRBD2. The CDR3 sequence is 17 residues long. J was trimmed by 2 bases and V by 4 bases; bases with no gene match: 8. Germline assignment: CDR1 SGHDN and CDR2 FVKESK. The CDR3 DNA reads as TGTGCCAGCAGCCTTTCTCGACTAGCGGGGACCACAGATACGCAGTATTTT. It translates to CASSLSRLAGTTDTQYF. The complete variable domain, with remaining parts taken from reference TRBV14 and TRBJ2-3, reads EAGVTQFPSHSVIEKGQTVTLRCDPISGHDNLYWYRRVMGKEIKFLLHFVKESKQDESGMPNNRFLAERTGGTYSTLKVQPAELEDSGVYFCASSLSRLAGTTDTQYFGPGTRLTVL.

The chain has TRBV9 and TRBJ2-1; D remains ambiguous. The CDR3 is 14 amino acids. Between the trimmed V and J ends, which lost 0 bases and 6 bases, there was a span of 10 bases. CDR1 and CDR2 from the germline V gene are SGDLS and YYNGEE. The CDR3 is CASSVGGQSNEQFF. CDR3 nucleotide sequence: TGTGCCAGCAGCGTAGGTGGCCAGTCCAATGAGCAGTTCTTC.

The chain joins TRBV2 to TRBJ1-3, with D perhaps TRBD1 (6 bases). CDR3 length: 15 amino acids. Trimming took 6 bases from V and 0 from J, leaving 12 bases between them. The germline gives CDR1 SNHLY, CDR2 FYNNEI. The CDR3 is CASSAYRASGNTIYF. In DNA form, the CDR3 reads TGTGCCAGCAGCGCTTACAGGGCCTCTGGAAACACCATATATTTT.

The chain is built from TRBV11-3 and TRBJ1-6; TRBD1 is a possible D gene (6 bases). This CDR3 contains 19 residues. Germline V gene lookup returns CDR1 SGHNT and CDR2 YENEEA. Deletions cut 5 bases from V and 10 bases from J, with 30 bases between. In DNA, the CDR3 is TGTGCCAGCAGCCCCCAGGGGAATCTTGAATTAATTCGGGAATCACCCCTCCACTTT. The encoded protein is CASSPQGNLELIRESPLHF.